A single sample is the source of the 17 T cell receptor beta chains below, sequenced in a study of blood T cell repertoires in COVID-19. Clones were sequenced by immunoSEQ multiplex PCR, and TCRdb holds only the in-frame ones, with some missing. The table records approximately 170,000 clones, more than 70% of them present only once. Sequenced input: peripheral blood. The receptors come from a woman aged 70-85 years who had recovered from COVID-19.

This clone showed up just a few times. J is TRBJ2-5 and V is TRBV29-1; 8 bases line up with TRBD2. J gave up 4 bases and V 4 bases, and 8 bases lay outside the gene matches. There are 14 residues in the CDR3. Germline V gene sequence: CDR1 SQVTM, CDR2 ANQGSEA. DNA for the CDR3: TGCAGCGTTGGTGCGGGCGGGGGGAGAGAGACCCAGTACTTC. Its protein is CSVGAGGGRETQYF.

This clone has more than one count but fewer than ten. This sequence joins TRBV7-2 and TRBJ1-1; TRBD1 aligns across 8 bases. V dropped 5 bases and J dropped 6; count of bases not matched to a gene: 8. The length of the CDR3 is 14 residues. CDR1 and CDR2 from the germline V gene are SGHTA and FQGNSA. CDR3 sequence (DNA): TGTGCCAGCAGCGTCAGGGGGCGCGGGGCTGAAGCTTTCTTT. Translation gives CASSVRGRGAEAFF.

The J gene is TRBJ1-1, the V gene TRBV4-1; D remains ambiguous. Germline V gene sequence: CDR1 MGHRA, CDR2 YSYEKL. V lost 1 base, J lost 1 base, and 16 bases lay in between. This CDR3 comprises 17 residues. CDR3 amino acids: CASSQAPEAGQNTEAFF. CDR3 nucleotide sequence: TGCGCCAGCAGCCAAGCCCCGGAGGCAGGCCAGAACACTGAAGCTTTCTTT.

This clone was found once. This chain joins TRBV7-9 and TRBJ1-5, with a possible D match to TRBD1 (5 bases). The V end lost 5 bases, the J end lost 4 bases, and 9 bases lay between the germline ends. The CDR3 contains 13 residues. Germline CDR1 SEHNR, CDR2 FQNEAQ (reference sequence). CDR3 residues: CASSQGGNQPQHF. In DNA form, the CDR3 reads TGTGCCAGCAGCCAGGGCGGAAATCAGCCCCAGCATTTT.

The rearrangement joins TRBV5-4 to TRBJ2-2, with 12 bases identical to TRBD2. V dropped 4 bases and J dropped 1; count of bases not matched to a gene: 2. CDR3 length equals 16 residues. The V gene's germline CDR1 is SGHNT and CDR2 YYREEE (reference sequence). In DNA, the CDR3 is TGTGCCAGCAGCCGACTAGCGGGGGTGAACACCGGGGAGCTGTTTTTT. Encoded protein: CASSRLAGVNTGELFF. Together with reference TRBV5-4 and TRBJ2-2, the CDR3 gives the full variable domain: ETGVTQSPTHLIKTRGQQVTLRCSSQSGHNTVSWYQQALGQGPQFIFQYYREEENGRGNFPPRFSGLQFPNYSSELNVNALELDDSALYLCASSRLAGVNTGELFFGEGSRLTVL.

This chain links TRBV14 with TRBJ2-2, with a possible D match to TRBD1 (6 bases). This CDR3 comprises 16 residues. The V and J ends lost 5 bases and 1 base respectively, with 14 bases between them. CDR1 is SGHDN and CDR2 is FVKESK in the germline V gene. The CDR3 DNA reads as TGTGCCAGCAGCAGAAACGTACAGGGGAACACCGGGGAGCTGTTTTTT. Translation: CASSRNVQGNTGELFF.

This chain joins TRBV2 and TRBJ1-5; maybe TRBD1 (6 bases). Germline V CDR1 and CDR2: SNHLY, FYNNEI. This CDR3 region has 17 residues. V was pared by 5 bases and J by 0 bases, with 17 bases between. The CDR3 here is CASSPSGTPYSNQPQHF. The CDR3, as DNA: TGTGCCAGCAGTCCATCCGGGACACCATATAGCAATCAGCCCCAGCATTTT.

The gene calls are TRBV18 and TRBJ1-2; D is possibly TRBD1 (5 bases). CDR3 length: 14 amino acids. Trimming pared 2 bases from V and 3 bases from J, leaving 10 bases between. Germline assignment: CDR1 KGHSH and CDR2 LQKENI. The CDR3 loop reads CASSPTDRDYGYTF. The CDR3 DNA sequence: TGTGCCAGCTCACCAACAGACAGAGACTATGGCTACACCTTC.

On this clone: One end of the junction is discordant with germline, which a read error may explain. The CDR3 bases are TGTGCCAGCAGCCAATCGCAACTAGCGGGAAATTGGCACTTC. Translated, it gives CASSQSQLAGNWHF. V gene TRBV16 combines with J gene TRBJ2-7, with 10 bases that match TRBD2. The germline gives CDR1 KGHSY, CDR2 FQNENV. The CDR3 has 14 residues.

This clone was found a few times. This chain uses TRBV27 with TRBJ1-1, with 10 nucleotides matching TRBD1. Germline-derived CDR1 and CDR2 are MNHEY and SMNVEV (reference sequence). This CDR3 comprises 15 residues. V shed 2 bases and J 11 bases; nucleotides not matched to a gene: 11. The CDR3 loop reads CASSLLAWDRGEAFF. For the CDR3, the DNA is TGTGCCAGCAGTTTACTGGCCTGGGACAGGGGTGAGGCTTTCTTT.

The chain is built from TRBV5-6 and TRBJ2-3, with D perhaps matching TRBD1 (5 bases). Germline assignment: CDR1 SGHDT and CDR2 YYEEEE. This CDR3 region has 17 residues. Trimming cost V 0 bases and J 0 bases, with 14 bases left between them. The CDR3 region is CASSLGKGRSSTDTQYF. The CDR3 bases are TGTGCCAGCAGCTTGGGGAAGGGGCGCTCTAGCACAGATACGCAGTATTTT.

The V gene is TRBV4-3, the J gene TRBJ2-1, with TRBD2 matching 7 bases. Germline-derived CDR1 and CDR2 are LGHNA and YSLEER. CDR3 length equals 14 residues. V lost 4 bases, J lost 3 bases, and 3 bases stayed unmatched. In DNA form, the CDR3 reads TGCGCCAGCAGCCGGCAGCGGGACTACAATGAGCAGTTCTTC. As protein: CASSRQRDYNEQFF.

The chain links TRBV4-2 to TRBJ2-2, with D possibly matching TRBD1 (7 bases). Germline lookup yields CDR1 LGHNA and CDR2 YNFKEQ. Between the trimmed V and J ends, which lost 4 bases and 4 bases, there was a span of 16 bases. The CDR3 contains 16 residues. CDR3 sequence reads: CASSRNTGEVTGELFF. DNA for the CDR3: TGTGCCAGCAGCCGGAATACAGGGGAGGTCACCGGGGAGCTGTTTTTT.

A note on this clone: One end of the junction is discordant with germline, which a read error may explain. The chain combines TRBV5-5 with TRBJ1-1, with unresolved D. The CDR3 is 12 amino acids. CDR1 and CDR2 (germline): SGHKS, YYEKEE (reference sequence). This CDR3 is CASSLAQSGESF. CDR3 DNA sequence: TGTGCCAGCAGCTTGGCCCAATCCGGGGAGAGCTTT.

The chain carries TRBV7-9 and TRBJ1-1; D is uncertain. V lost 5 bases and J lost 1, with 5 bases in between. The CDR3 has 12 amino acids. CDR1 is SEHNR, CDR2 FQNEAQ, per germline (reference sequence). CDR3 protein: CASSPRNTEAFF. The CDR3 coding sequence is TGTGCCAGCAGCCCCCGGAACACTGAAGCTTTCTTT.

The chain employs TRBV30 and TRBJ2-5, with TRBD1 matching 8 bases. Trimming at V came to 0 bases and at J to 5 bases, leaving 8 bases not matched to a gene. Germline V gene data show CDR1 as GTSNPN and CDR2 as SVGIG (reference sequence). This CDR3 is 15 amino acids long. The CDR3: CAWSVWVRGLETQYF. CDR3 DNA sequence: TGTGCCTGGAGTGTGTGGGTCAGGGGGCTCGAGACCCAGTACTTC.

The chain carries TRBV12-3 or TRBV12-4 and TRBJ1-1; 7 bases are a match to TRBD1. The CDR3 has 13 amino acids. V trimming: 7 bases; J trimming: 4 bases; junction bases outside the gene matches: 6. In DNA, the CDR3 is TGTGCCAGCACCGCAGGGGGGATCACTGAAGCTTTCTTT. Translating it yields CASTAGGITEAFF.